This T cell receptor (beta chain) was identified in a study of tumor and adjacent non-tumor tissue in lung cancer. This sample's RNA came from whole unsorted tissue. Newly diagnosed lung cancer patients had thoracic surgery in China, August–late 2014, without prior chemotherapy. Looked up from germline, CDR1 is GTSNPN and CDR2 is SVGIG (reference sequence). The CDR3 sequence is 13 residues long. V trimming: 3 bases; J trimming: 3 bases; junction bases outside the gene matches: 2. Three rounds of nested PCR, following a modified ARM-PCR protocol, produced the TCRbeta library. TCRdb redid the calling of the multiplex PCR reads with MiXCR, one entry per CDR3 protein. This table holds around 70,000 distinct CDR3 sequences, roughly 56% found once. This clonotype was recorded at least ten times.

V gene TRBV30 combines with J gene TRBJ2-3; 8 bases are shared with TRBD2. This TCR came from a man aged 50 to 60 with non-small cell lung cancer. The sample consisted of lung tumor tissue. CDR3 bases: TGTGCCTGGAGAAAGCGGGAGACAGATACGCAGTATTTT. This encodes CAWRKRETDTQYF.